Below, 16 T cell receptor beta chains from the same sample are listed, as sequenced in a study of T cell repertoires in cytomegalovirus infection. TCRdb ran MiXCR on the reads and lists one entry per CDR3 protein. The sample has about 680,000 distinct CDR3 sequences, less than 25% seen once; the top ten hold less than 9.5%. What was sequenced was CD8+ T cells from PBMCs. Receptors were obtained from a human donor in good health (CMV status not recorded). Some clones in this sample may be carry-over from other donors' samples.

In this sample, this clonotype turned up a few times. CDR3 loop: CASSPEIGLAGTRDTQYF. The CDR3 bases are TGTGCCAGCAGCCCGGAAATTGGGCTAGCGGGTACACGTGATACGCAGTATTTT. The genes are TRBV4-2 and TRBJ2-3; TRBD2 matches at 8 bases. The CDR3 loop spans 18 amino acids. Looked up from germline, CDR1 is LGHNA and CDR2 is YNFKEQ. V gave up 4 bases and J gave up 6 bases; unmatched junction bases: 18.

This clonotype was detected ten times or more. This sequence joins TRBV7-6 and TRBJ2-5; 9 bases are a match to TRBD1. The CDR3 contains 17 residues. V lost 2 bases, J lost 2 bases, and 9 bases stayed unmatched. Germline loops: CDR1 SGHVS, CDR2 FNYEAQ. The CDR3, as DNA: TGTGCCAGCAGCTTAAATACAGGGGGCGCGACACAAGAGACCCAGTACTTC. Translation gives CASSLNTGGATQETQYF.

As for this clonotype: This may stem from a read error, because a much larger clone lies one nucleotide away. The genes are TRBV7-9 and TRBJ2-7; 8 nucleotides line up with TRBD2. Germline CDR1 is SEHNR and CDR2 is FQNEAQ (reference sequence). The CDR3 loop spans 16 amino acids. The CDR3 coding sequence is TGTGCCAACAGCGCGACCGGGACTAGTGTCCGCTACGAGCAGTACTTC. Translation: CANSATGTSVRYEQYF.

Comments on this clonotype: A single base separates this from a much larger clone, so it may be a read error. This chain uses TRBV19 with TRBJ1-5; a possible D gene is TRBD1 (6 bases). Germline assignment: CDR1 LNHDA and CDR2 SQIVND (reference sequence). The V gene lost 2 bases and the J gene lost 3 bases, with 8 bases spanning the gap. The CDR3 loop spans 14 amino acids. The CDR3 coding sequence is TGTGCCAGTAGTATATGGACAGACAATCAGCCCCAGCATTTT. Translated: CASSIWTDNQPQHF.

The DNA for the CDR3 is TGTGCCAGCAGTGTGACAGGGGGAGAGACCCAGTACTTC. This codes for CASSVTGGETQYF. The chain combines TRBV2 with TRBJ2-5, with TRBD1 matching over 9 bases. The CDR3 length is 13 residues. Trimming took 4 bases from V and 4 from J; bases not matched to a gene: 1. Germline V gene data show CDR1 as SNHLY and CDR2 as FYNNEI.

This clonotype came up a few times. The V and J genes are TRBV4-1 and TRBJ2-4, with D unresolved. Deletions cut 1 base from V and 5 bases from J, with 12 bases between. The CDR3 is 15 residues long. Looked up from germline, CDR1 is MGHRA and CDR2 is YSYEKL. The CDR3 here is CASSQGPGRQNIQYF. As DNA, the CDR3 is TGCGCCAGCAGCCAAGGCCCAGGTCGTCAAAACATTCAGTACTTC.

The CDR3 DNA is TGTGCCAGCAGTTACTCTGTCTCAGATACGCAGTATTTT. This sequence encodes CASSYSVSDTQYF. The chain combines TRBV6-5 with TRBJ2-3; D is undetermined. CDR1 is MNHEY, CDR2 SVGAGI, per germline. The CDR3 sequence is 13 residues long. V was trimmed by 0 bases and J by 4 bases, leaving 5 bases between them.

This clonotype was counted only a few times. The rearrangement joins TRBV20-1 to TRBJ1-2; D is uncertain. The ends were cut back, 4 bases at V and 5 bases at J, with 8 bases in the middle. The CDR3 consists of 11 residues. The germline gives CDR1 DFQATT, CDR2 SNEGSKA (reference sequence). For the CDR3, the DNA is TGCAGTGCTATTAAAGGTTATGGCTACACCTTC. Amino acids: CSAIKGYGYTF.

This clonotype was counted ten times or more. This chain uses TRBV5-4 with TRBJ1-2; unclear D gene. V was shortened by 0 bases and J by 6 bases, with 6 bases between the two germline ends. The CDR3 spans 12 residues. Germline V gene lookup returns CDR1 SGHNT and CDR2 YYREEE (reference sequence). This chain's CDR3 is CASSLVADGYTF. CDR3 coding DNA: TGTGCCAGCAGCTTGGTGGCAGATGGCTACACCTTC.

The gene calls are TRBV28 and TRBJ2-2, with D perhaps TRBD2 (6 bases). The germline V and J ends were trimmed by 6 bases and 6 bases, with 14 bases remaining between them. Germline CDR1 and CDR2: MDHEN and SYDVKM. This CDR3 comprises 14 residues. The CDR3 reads CASRPRRDAGELFF. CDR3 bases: TGTGCCAGCAGACCGCGGCGGGACGCCGGGGAGCTGTTTTTT.

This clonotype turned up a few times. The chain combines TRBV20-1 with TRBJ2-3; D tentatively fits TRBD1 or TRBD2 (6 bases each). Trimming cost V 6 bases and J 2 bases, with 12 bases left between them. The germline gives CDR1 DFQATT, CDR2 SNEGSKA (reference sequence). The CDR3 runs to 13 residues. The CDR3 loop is CSAPPGATDTQYF. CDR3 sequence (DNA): TGCAGTGCCCCACCGGGGGCCACAGATACGCAGTATTTT.

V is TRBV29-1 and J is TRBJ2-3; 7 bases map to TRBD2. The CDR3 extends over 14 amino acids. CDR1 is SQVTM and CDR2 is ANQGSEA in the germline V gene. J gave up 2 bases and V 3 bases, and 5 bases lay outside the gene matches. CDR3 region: CSVEGGGFTDTQYF. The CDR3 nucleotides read TGCAGCGTTGAGGGGGGGGGGTTCACAGATACGCAGTATTTT.

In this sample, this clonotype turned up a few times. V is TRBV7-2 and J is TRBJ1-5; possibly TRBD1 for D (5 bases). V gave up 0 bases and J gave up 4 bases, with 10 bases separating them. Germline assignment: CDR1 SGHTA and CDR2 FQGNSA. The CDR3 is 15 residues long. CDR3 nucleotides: TGTGCCAGCAGCTTAGCGCCGGGGCCTAATCAGCCCCAGCATTTT. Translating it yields CASSLAPGPNQPQHF.

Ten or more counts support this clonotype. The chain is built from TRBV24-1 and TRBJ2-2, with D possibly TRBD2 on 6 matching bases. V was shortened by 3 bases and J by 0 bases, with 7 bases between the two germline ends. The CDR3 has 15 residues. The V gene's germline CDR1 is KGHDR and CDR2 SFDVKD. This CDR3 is CATSDGDSNTGELFF. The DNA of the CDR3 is TGTGCCACCAGTGATGGGGACTCGAACACCGGGGAGCTGTTTTTT.

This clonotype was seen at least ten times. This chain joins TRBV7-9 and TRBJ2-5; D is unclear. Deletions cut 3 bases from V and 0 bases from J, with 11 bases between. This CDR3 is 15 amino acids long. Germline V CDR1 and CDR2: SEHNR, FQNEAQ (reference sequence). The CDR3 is CASSLWINYQETQYF. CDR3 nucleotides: TGTGCCAGCAGCTTGTGGATAAACTACCAAGAGACCCAGTACTTC. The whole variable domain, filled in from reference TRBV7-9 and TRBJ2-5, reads DTGVSQNPRHKITKRGQNVTFRCDPISEHNRLYWYRQTLGQGPEFLTYFQNEAQLEKSRLLSDRFSAERPKGSFSTLEIQRTEQGDSAMYLCASSLWINYQETQYFGPGTRLLVL.

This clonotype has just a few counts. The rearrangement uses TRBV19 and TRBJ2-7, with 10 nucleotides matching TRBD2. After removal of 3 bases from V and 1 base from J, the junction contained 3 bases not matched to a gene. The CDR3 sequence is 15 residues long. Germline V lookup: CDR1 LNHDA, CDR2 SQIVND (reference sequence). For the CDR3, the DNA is TGTGCCAGTAGTATGGGACTAGCGCTATCCTACGAGCAGTACTTC. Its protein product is CASSMGLALSYEQYF. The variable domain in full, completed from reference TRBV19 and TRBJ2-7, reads DGGITQSPKYLFRKEGQNVTLSCEQNLNHDAMYWYRQDPGQGLRLIYYSQIVNDFQKGDIAEGYSVSREKKESFPLTVTSAQKNPTAFYLCASSMGLALSYEQYFGPGTRLTVT.